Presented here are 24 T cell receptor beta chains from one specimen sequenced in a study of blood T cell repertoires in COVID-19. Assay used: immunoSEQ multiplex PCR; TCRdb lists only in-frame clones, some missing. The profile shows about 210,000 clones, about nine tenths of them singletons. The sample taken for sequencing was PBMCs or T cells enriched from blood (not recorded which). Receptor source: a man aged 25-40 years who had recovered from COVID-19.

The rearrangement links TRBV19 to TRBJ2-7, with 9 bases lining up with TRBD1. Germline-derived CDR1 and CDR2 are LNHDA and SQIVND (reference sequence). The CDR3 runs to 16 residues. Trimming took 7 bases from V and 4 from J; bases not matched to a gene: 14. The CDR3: CASTPGPGQGLYEQYF. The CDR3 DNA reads TGTGCCAGTACCCCCGGCCCGGGACAGGGTTTATACGAGCAGTACTTC.

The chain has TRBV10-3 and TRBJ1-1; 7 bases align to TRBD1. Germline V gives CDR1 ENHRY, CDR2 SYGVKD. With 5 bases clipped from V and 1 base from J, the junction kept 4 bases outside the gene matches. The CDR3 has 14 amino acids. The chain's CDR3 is CAISPGQRNTEAFF. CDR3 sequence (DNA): TGTGCCATCAGTCCGGGACAGAGGAACACTGAAGCTTTCTTT.

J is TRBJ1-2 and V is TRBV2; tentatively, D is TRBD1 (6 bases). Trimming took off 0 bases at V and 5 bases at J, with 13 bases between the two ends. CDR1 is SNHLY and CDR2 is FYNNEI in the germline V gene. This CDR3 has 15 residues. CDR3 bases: TGTGCCAGCAGTGAAGCCGGAGTACAGGGATATGGCTACACCTTC. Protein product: CASSEAGVQGYGYTF.

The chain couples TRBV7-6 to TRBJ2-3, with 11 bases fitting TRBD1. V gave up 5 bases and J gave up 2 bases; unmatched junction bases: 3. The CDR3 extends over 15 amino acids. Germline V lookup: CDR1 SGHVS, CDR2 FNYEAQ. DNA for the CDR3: TGTGCCAGCAGCCCGGGACAGGGGGTCACAGATACGCAGTATTTT. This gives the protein CASSPGQGVTDTQYF.

The CDR3 region is CASSLEGAGGYTF. CDR3 coding DNA: TGTGCCAGCAGCTTAGAGGGGGCCGGGGGCTACACCTTC. This chain uses TRBV7-9 with TRBJ1-2, with 7 bases matching TRBD1. Germline values: CDR1 SEHNR, CDR2 FQNEAQ (reference sequence). The CDR3 consists of 13 residues. The V and J ends lost 1 base and 8 bases, in that order; junction bases with no gene match: 4.

CDR3 bases: TGTGCCAGCAGCTTAGTTGGGGACAGACAATATAGCAATCAGCCCCAGCATTTT. It translates to CASSLVGDRQYSNQPQHF. This rearrangement joins TRBV7-8 to TRBJ1-5; 7 nucleotides line up with TRBD1. CDR1 is SGHVS and CDR2 is FQNEAQ in the germline V gene. The trim removed 1 base at V and 0 bases at J, leaving 9 bases unmatched. This CDR3 has 18 amino acids.

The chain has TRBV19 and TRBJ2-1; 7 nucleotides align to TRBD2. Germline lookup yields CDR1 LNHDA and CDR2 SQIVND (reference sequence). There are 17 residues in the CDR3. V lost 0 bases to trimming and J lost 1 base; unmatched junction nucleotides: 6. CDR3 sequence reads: CASSIDLASGSYNEQFF. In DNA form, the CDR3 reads TGTGCCAGTAGTATAGATCTGGCTAGCGGTTCCTACAATGAGCAGTTCTTC.

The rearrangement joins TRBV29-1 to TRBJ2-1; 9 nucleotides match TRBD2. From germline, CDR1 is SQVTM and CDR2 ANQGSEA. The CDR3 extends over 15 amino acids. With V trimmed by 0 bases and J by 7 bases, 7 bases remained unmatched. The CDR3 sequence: CSVEDWVAGVNEQFF. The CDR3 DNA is TGCAGCGTTGAAGATTGGGTAGCGGGGGTTAATGAGCAGTTCTTC.

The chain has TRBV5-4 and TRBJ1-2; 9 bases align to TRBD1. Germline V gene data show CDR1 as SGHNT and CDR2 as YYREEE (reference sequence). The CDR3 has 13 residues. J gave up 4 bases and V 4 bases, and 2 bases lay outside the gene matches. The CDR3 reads CASSGTGFYGYTF. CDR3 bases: TGTGCCAGCAGCGGGACAGGGTTCTATGGCTACACCTTC.

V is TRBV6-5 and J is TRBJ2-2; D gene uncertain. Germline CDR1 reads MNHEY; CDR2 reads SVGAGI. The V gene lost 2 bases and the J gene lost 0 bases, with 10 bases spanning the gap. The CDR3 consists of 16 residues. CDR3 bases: TGTGCCAGCAGTTACGTCGCGGATCCGAACACCGGGGAGCTGTTTTTT. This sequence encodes CASSYVADPNTGELFF.

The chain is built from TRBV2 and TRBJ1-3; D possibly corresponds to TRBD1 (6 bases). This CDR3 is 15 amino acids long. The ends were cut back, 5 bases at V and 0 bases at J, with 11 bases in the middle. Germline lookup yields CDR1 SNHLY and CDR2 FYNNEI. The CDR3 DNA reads TGTGCCAGCAGTTTCACGGACAGCTCTGGAAACACCATATATTTT. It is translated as CASSFTDSSGNTIYF. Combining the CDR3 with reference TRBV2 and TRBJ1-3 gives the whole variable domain EPEVTQTPSHQVTQMGQEVILRCVPISNHLYFYWYRQILGQKVEFLVSFYNNEISEKSEIFDDQFSVERPDGSNFTLKIRSTKLEDSAMYFCASSFTDSSGNTIYFGEGSWLTVV.

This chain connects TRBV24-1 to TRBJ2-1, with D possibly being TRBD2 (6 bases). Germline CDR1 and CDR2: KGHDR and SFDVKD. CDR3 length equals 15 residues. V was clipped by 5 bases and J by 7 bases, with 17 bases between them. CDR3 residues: CATSGYRTTRNEQFF. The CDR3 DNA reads TGTGCCACCAGTGGTTACCGGACTACTCGGAATGAGCAGTTCTTC.

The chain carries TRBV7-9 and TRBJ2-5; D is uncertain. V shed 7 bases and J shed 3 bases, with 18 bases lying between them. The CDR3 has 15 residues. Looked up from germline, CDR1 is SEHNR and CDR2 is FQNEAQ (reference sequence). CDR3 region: CASNDSPEAKETQYF. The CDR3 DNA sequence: TGTGCCAGCAATGACTCACCCGAGGCCAAAGAGACCCAGTACTTC.

CDR3 nucleotide sequence: TGTGCCAGCAGCGTAGGGGAAGCGGGAGGATACAATGAGCAGTTCTTC. It specifies CASSVGEAGGYNEQFF. The chain carries TRBV9 and TRBJ2-1; TRBD2 matches 9 bases. In germline, CDR1 is SGDLS, CDR2 YYNGEE. The CDR3 is 16 amino acids. J gave up 4 bases and V 0 bases, and 5 bases lay outside the gene matches.

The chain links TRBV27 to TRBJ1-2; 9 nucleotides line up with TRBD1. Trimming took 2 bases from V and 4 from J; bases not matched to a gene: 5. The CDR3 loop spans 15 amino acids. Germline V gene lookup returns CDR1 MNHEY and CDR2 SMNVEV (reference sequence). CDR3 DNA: TGTGCCAGCAGTTTAGCAGGACAGGGGTCCTATGGCTACACCTTC. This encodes CASSLAGQGSYGYTF.

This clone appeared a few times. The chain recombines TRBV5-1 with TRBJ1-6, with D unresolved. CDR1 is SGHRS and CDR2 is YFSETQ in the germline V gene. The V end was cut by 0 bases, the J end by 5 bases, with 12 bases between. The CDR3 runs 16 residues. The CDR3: CASSLGGVGNNSPLHF. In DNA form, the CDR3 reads TGCGCCAGCAGCTTGGGCGGGGTGGGGAATAATTCACCCCTCCACTTT.

The CDR3 is CATLQGGGAAETQYF. The CDR3 DNA reads TGTGCCACCCTACAAGGCGGGGGGGCCGCGGAGACCCAGTACTTC. This chain connects TRBV7-2 to TRBJ2-5, with 9 bases aligning to TRBD2. Germline values: CDR1 SGHTA, CDR2 FQGNSA. The trim removed 10 bases at V and 5 bases at J, leaving 14 bases unmatched. The CDR3 has 15 residues. The full variable domain, rest sourced from reference TRBV7-2 and TRBJ2-5, is GAGVSQSPSNKVTEKGKDVELRCDPISGHTALYWYRQSLGQGLEFLIYFQGNSAPDKSGLPSDRFSAERTGGSVSTLTIQRTQQEDSAVYLCATLQGGGAAETQYFGPGTRLLVL.

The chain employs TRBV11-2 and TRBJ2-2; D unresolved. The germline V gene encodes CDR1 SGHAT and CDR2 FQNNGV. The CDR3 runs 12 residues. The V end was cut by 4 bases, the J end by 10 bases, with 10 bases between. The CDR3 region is CASSYRSVELFF. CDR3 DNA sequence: TGTGCCAGCAGCTATCGTTCGGTGGAGCTGTTTTTT.

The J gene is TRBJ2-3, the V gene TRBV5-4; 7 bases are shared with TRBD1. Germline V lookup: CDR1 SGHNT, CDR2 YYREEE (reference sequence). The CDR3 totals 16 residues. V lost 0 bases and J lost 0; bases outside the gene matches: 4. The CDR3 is CASSLGPGGSTDTQYF. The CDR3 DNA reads TGTGCCAGCAGCTTGGGGCCAGGGGGTAGCACAGATACGCAGTATTTT.

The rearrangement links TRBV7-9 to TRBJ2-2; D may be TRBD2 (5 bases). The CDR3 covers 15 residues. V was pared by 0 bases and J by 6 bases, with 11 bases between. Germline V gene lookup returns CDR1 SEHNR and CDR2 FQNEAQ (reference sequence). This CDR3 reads CASSLALRRSGELFF. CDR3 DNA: TGTGCCAGCAGCTTAGCCCTCAGGAGGTCCGGGGAGCTGTTTTTT. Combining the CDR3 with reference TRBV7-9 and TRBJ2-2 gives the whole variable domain DTGVSQNPRHKITKRGQNVTFRCDPISEHNRLYWYRQTLGQGPEFLTYFQNEAQLEKSRLLSDRFSAERPKGSFSTLEIQRTEQGDSAMYLCASSLALRRSGELFFGEGSRLTVL.

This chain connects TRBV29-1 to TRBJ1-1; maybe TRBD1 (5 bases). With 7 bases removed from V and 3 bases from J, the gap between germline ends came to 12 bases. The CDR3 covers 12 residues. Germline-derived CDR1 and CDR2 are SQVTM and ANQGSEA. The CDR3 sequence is CSAGGGDTEAFF. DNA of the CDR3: TGCAGCGCCGGTGGAGGGGACACTGAAGCTTTCTTT.

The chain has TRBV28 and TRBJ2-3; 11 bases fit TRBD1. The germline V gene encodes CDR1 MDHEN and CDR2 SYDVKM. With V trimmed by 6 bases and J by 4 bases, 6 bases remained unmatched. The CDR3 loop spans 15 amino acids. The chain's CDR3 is CASRPGQGEADTQYF. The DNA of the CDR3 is TGTGCCAGCAGGCCGGGACAGGGGGAGGCAGATACGCAGTATTTT.

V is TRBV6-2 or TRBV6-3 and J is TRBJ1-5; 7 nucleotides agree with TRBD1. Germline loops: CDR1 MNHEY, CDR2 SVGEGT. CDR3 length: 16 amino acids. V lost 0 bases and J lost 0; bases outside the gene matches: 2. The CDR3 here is CASSYSTGISNQPQHF. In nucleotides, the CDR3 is TGTGCCAGCAGTTACTCGACAGGGATTAGCAATCAGCCCCAGCATTTT.

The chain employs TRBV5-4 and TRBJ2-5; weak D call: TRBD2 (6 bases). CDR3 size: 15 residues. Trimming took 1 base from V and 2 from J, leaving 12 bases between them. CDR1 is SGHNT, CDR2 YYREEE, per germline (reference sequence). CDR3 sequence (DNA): TGTGCCAGCAGCTTGAAGGTGGCGGGGCAAGAGACCCAGTACTTC. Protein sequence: CASSLKVAGQETQYF.